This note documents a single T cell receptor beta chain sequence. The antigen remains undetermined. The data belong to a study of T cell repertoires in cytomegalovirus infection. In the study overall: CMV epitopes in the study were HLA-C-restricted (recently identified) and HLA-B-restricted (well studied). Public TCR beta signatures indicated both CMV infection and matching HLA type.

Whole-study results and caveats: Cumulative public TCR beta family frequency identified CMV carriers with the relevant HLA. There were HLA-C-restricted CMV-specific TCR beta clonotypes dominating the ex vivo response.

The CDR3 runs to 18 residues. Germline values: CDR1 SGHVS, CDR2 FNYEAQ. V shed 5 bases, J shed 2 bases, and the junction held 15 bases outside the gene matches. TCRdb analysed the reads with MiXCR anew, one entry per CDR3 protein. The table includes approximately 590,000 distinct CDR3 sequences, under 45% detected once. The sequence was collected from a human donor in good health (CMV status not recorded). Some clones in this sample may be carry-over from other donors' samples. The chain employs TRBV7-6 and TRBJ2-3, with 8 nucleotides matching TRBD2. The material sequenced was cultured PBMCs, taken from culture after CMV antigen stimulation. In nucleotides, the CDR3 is TGTGCCAGCAGCCCCGGGAAAGTACTAGCGGCGGTCACAGATACGCAGTATTTT. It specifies CASSPGKVLAAVTDTQYF.